This is a list of T cell receptor beta chains from one sample in a study of OX40 agonist ivuxolimab in advanced cancers. The repertoire was sequenced with immunoSEQ multiplex PCR; TCRdb's copy has only in-frame clones and lacks some. The sample consists of 77,000 or so clones, roughly 90% of them appearing once. Material: CD4+ or CD8+ T cells sorted from blood, obtained in a trial of the OX40 agonist ivuxolimab. The receptors come from an adult with an advanced solid tumor such as melanoma, head and neck, liver or kidney cancer. Both conserved end residues are part of each CDR3. A D gene is named only where the DNA matches it firmly. Some rows have no size entry. The others give once, few or many, or a class for an expanded clone.

j_call v_call clone_size d_call cdr3_nt cdr3_aa
TRBJ2-7 TRBV5-1 once TRBD2 TGCGCCAGCAGCTTGGTCGAGCGGGGACCCCCACACGAGCAGTACTTC CASSLVERGPPHEQYF
TRBJ1-5 TRBV30 - - TGTGCCTGGAGGCGGGACACTGGTCAGCCCCAGCATTTT CAWRRDTGQPQHF
TRBJ1-5 TRBV7-9 - - TGTGCCAGCAGCCTCGAGGGAGTGGAGCCCCAGCATTTT CASSLEGVEPQHF
TRBJ1-1 TRBV27 - - TGTGCCAGCACCGGCTACACTGAAGCTTTCTTT CASTGYTEAFF
TRBJ2-2 TRBV7-9 - - TGTGCCAGCAGCTTGGATACCGGGGAGCTGTTTTTT CASSLDTGELFF
TRBJ1-1 TRBV18 - - TGTGCCAGCTCACCACCGTATAACAGCGACACTGAAGCTTTCTTT CASSPPYNSDTEAFF
TRBJ2-3 TRBV4-1 few TRBD2 TGCGCCAGCAGCCAAGAGAGCGGGGGCCCCACTGGGGATACGCAGTATTTT CASSQESGGPTGDTQYF
TRBJ2-3 TRBV7-2 - - TGTGCCAGCAGCTTAGTAAAAGGCCTCTTCACAGATACGCAGTATTTT CASSLVKGLFTDTQYF
TRBJ2-5 TRBV7-7 - - TGTGCCAGCAGCCACAAGAGCGGACAAGAGACCCAGTACTTC CASSHKSGQETQYF
TRBJ2-1 TRBV5-1 - - TGCGCCAGCAGCCTCAACAGGAATGAGCAGTTCTTC CASSLNRNEQFF
TRBJ2-1 TRBV9 - TRBD1 TGTGCCAGCAGAGGAACAGGGGGATGGGACAATGAGCAGTTCTTC CASRGTGGWDNEQFF
TRBJ2-7 TRBV19 - TRBD2 TGTGCCAGTAGTATGGGGGGGACTAGATCCTACGAGCAGTACTTC CASSMGGTRSYEQYF
TRBJ1-1 TRBV21-1 - - TGTGCCAGCAGCAAACGGACAGAACTTAAAATGAACACTGAAGCTTTCTTT CASSKRTELKMNTEAFF
TRBJ1-5 TRBV27 - - TGTGCCAGCAGTTTATCAGTAGGTTATCAGCCCCAGCATTTT CASSLSVGYQPQHF
TRBJ2-3 TRBV5-1 - TRBD1 TGCGCCAGCAGCTCCGGGACAGGGCTCACAGATACGCAGTATTTT CASSSGTGLTDTQYF
TRBJ2-7 TRBV6-5 - - TGCGCCGCAGGTGGGGCGAGCTCCTACGAGCAGTACTTC CAAGGASSYEQYF
TRBJ2-5 TRBV15 - - TGTGCCACCAGCAGAGATATTGCCCAAGAGACCCAGTACTTC CATSRDIAQETQYF
TRBJ2-7 TRBV6-1 - TRBD2 TGTGCCAGCAGTGTACTAGCGGGGCCTTCCTACGAGCAGTACTTC CASSVLAGPSYEQYF
TRBJ2-7 TRBV10-2 - - TGCGCCAGCAGCGACCACCCGCTCCCCTACGAGCAGTACTTC CASSDHPLPYEQYF
TRBJ1-4 TRBV19 few - TGTGCCAGTAGTCGTTTGGGGGCAACAACTAATGAAAAACTGTTTTTT CASSRLGATTNEKLFF
TRBJ1-1 TRBV5-5 - - TGTGCCAGCAGCTTCGCATCTAACACTGAAGCTTTCTTT CASSFASNTEAFF
TRBJ2-1 TRBV30 once TRBD2 TGTGCCTGGAGTGTACGAGGGGTAGCGGGCAATGAGCAGTTCTTC CAWSVRGVAGNEQFF
TRBJ1-2 TRBV25-1 - - TGTGCCAGCAGTGTTGGTGGGGATCGTGGCTACACCTTC CASSVGGDRGYTF
TRBJ1-4 TRBV5-4 - - TGTGCCAGCAGCCGGAGGTATGGGGGGGATGAAAAACTGTTTTTT CASSRRYGGDEKLFF
TRBJ2-7 TRBV28 - - TGTGCCAGCAGTCCCGTGGTGCACGAGCAGTACTTC CASSPVVHEQYF
TRBJ2-1 TRBV7-2 - - TGTGCCAGCAGCTTGTTAGGGGGTTCTTACAATGAGCAGTTCTTC CASSLLGGSYNEQFF
TRBJ2-3 TRBV5-4 - TRBD2 TGTGCCAGCAGCCTAGGGACTAGCGGTCTCACAGATACGCAGTATTTT CASSLGTSGLTDTQYF
TRBJ1-2 TRBV10-1 - TRBD1 TGCGCCAGCAGACCGGGACAGGTCGGAGGCTACACCTTC CASRPGQVGGYTF
TRBJ1-4 TRBV6-1 - - TGTGCCAGCAGTGAAGTGGGGACCGTGGAAAAACTGTTTTTT CASSEVGTVEKLFF
TRBJ1-2 TRBV5-1 - - TGCGCCAGCAGCTTTTCGGCCCACTATGGCTACACCTTC CASSFSAHYGYTF
TRBJ2-5 TRBV6-1 - TRBD2 TGTGCCAGCAGTGAACCCCCACTAGCGGGAGGGCGAGAGACCCAGTACTTC CASSEPPLAGGRETQYF
TRBJ1-4 TRBV19 few TRBD1 TGTGCCAGTAGTCAAAGACAGGGCGGAACTAATGAAAAACTGTTTTTT CASSQRQGGTNEKLFF
TRBJ2-5 TRBV5-1 - TRBD2 TGCGCCAGCAGCTTGTTGACTAGCGGCGAAGAGACCCAGTACTTC CASSLLTSGEETQYF
TRBJ2-5 TRBV5-1 - - TGCGCCAGCAGCTTGGGGGTACAAGAGACCCAGTACTTC CASSLGVQETQYF
TRBJ1-1 TRBV9 once - TGTGCCAGCAGCGTAGCTCTTCGGGACACTGAAGCTTTCTTT CASSVALRDTEAFF
TRBJ1-1 TRBV28 - - TGTGCCAGCAGTTTTGGTAGGGGCAGGGTGAACACTGAAGCTTTCTTT CASSFGRGRVNTEAFF
TRBJ2-7 TRBV11-2 - TRBD2 TGTGCCAGCAGCCTACGGGGGACTAGCGGGAGCTCCTACGAGCAGTACTTC CASSLRGTSGSSYEQYF